This entry lists 5 T cell receptor beta chains sequenced from one sample in a study of blood T cell repertoires in COVID-19. Method: immunoSEQ multiplex PCR; TCRdb's copy keeps in-frame clones and lacks some. The sample has just over 200,000 clones, around three quarters seen once. The sequenced sample was peripheral blood. These receptors came from a woman between 65 and 79 years old with acute or convalescent COVID-19.

This clone showed up just a few times. The chain carries TRBV19 and TRBJ1-1; 8 bases agree with TRBD1. Germline CDR1 reads LNHDA; CDR2 reads SQIVND (reference sequence). The CDR3 has 16 residues. The J segment lost 4 bases and the V segment lost 5 bases, leaving 12 bases of the junction unmatched. CDR3 loop: CASSLGQGGIVTEAFF. Written as DNA, the CDR3 is TGTGCCAGTAGTCTAGGACAGGGTGGGATAGTCACTGAAGCTTTCTTT.

The chain carries TRBV18 and TRBJ2-2, with a tentative D call TRBD1 (5 bases). Germline loops: CDR1 KGHSH, CDR2 LQKENI. The CDR3 contains 16 residues. The V gene lost 2 bases and the J gene lost 2 bases, with 12 bases spanning the gap. The CDR3 spells CASSPSLQENTGELFF. CDR3 in DNA: TGTGCCAGCTCACCAAGTTTACAGGAAAACACCGGGGAGCTGTTTTTT.

The genes are TRBV6-5 and TRBJ2-1, with TRBD2 matching 14 bases. J was trimmed by 7 bases and V by 4 bases; bases with no gene match: 6. Germline CDR1 is MNHEY and CDR2 is SVGAGI. The CDR3 is made up of 16 amino acids. As DNA, the CDR3 is TGTGCCAGCAGTTTCAGGGGACTAGCGGGAGAGAATGAGCAGTTCTTC. It encodes CASSFRGLAGENEQFF.

The chain uses TRBV2 and TRBJ2-3; weak D call: TRBD2 (6 bases). The CDR3 totals 14 residues. Between the trimmed V and J ends, which lost 6 bases and 0 bases, there was a span of 10 bases. CDR1 is SNHLY and CDR2 is FYNNEI in the germline V gene. The CDR3 coding sequence is TGTGCCAGCAGCCCCGGGACTAGCACAGATACGCAGTATTTT. Residues: CASSPGTSTDTQYF.

The rearrangement joins TRBV5-8 to TRBJ1-2; TRBD1 matches 9 bases. CDR1 and CDR2 (germline): SGHTS, YDEGEE. The CDR3 contains 14 residues. Trimming at V came to 4 bases and at J to 7 bases, leaving 8 bases not matched to a gene. This chain's CDR3 is CASSQAGTGFGYTF. The DNA of the CDR3 is TGTGCCAGCAGCCAGGCGGGGACAGGGTTTGGCTACACCTTC.